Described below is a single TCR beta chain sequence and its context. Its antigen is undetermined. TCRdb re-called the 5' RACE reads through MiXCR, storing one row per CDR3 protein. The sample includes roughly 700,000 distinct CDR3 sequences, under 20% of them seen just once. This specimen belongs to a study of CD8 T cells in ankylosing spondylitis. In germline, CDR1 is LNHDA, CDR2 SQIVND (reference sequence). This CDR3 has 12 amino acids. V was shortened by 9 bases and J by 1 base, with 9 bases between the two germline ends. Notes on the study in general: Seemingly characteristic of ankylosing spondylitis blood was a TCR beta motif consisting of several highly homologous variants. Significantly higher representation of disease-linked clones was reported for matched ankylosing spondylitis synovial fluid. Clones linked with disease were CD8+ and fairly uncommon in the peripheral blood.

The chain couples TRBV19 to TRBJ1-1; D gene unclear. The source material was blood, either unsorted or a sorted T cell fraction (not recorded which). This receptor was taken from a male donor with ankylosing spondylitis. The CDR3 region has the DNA TGTGCCAGCGAGGACTGGAACACTGAAGCTTTCTTT. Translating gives CASEDWNTEAFF.